Below are 3 T cell receptor beta chains sequenced from a single sample in a study of blood T cells in healthy people across ages. A J-beta primer mix and a sample-barcoded 5' primer were used in a second PCR of about 6 to 12 cycles. TCRdb fed the 5' RACE reads into MiXCR, producing one record per CDR3 protein. The table shows around 800,000 distinct CDR3 sequences, with approximately 44% occurring only once. Sequences were obtained from blood. These TCRs come from a man aged 55 to 70 in good health.

The V call is TRBV12-3 or TRBV12-4, the J call TRBJ2-3, with D hard to call. There are 15 residues in the CDR3. V dropped 4 bases and J dropped 0 bases, with 11 bases sitting between them. CDR3 sequence: CASSSRRVSTDTQYF. CDR3 DNA sequence: TGTGCCAGCAGTTCGAGAAGAGTTAGCACAGATACGCAGTATTTT.

The CDR3 spells CASSPQSGEQETQYF. The CDR3, as DNA: TGTGCCAGCAGCCCCCAAAGCGGGGAGCAAGAGACCCAGTACTTC. V usage is TRBV7-9 and J usage is TRBJ2-5; 7 bases match TRBD2. The CDR3 sequence is 15 residues long. CDR1 SEHNR and CDR2 FQNEAQ come from the germline V gene (reference sequence). V trimming: 5 bases; J trimming: 2 bases; junction bases outside the gene matches: 8.

CDR3: CASSQREEDEQYF. DNA of the CDR3: TGCGCCAGCAGCCAGAGGGAGGAGGACGAGCAGTACTTC. The chain links TRBV4-3 to TRBJ2-4; tentatively, D is TRBD2 (6 bases). The J call may not be correct, given that the DNA end is closer to TRBJ2-7. Germline CDR1 reads LGHNA; CDR2 reads YSLEER. The CDR3 extends over 13 amino acids.